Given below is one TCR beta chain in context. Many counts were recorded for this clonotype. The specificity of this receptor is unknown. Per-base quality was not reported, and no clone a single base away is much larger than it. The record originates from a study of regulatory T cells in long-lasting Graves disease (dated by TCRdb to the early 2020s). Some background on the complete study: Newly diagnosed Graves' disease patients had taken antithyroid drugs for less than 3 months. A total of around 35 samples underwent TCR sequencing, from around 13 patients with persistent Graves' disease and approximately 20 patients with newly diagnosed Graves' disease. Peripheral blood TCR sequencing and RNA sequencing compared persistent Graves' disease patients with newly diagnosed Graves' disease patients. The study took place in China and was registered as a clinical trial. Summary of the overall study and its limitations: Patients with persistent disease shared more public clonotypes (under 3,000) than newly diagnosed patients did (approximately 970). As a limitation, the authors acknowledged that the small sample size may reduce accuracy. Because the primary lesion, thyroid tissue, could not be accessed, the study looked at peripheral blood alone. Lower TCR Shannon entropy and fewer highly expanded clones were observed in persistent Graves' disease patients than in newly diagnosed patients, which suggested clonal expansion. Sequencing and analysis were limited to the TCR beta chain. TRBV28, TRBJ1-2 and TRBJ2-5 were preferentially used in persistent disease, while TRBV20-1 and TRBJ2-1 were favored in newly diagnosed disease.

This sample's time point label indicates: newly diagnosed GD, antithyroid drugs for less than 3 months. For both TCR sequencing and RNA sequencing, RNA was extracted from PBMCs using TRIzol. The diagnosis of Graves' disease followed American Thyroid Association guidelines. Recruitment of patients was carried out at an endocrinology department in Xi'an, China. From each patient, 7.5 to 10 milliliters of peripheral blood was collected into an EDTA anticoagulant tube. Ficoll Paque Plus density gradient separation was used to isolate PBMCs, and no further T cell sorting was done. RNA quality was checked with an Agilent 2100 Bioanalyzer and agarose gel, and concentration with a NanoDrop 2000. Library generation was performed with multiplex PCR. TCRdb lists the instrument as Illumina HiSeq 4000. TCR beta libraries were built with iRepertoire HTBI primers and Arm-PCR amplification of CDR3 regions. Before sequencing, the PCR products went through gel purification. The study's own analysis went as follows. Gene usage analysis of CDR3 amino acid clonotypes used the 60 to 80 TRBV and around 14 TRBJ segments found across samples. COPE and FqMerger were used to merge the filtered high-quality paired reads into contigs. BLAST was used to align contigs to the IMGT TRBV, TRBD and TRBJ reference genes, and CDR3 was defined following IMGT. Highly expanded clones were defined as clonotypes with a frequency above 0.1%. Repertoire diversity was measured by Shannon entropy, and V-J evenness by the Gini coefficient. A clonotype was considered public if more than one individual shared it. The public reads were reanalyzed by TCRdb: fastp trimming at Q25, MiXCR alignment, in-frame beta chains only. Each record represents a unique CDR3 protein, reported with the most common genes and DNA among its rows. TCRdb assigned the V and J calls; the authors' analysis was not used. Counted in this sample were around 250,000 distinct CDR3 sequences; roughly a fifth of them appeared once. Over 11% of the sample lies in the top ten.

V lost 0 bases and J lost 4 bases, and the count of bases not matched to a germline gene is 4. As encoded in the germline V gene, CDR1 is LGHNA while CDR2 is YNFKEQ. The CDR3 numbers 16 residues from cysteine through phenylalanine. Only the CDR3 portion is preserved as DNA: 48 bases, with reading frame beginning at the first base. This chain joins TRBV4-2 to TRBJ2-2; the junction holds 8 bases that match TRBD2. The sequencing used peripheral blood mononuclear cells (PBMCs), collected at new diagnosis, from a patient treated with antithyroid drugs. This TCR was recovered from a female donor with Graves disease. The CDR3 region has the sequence CASSQDLAGGTGELFF. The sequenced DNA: TGTGCCAGCAGCCAAGATCTGGCGGGAGGCACCGGGGAGCTGTTTTTT.